These T cell receptor beta chains were read from a single sample in a study of OX40 agonist ivuxolimab in advanced cancers. Repertoires were generated with immunoSEQ multiplex PCR, while TCRdb's copy carries only in-frame clones and drops some. The sample includes 65,000 to 85,000 clones, roughly nine tenths of them seen just once. Source: CD4+ or CD8+ T cells sorted from blood, taken in a trial of the OX40 agonist ivuxolimab. The receptors here all came from an adult with an advanced solid tumor such as melanoma, head and neck, liver or kidney cancer. The CDR3 runs from the conserved cysteine through the conserved F or W. The order of the fields is V gene, J gene, clone size, D gene, CDR3 protein, CDR3 DNA. A D gene is named only where the DNA matches it firmly. The size field is filled for only some rows; it gives once, few, many or a size class.

v_gene: TRBV5-8
j_gene: TRBJ2-6
abundance: .
d_gene: .
CDR3aa: CASSLGAISGANVLTF
CDR3nt: TGTGCCAGCAGTCTAGGGGCCATATCTGGGGCCAACGTCCTGACTTTC

v_gene: TRBV18
j_gene: TRBJ2-1
abundance: .
d_gene: TRBD1
CDR3aa: CASSPLLRQGAGDNEQFF
CDR3nt: TGTGCCAGCTCACCCCTCCTTCGACAGGGGGCCGGAGACAATGAGCAGTTCTTC

v_gene: TRBV29-1
j_gene: TRBJ2-5
abundance: .
d_gene: TRBD2
CDR3aa: CSVGAGGGATQYF
CDR3nt: TGCAGCGTTGGGGCGGGAGGGGGAGCGACCCAGTACTTC

v_gene: TRBV6-6
j_gene: TRBJ2-2
abundance: .
d_gene: .
CDR3aa: CASSSDRWERELFF
CDR3nt: TGTGCCAGCAGCTCCGACAGGTGGGAGAGGGAGCTGTTTTTT

v_gene: TRBV2
j_gene: TRBJ1-5
abundance: once
d_gene: .
CDR3aa: CASAFDGGGNQPQHF
CDR3nt: TGTGCCAGTGCCTTTGATGGGGGCGGCAATCAGCCCCAGCATTTT

v_gene: TRBV4-1
j_gene: TRBJ1-6
abundance: .
d_gene: .
CDR3aa: CASSQGIWDGNSPLHF
CDR3nt: TGCGCCAGCAGCCAAGGAATTTGGGACGGCAATTCACCCCTCCACTTT

v_gene: TRBV19
j_gene: TRBJ2-3
abundance: .
d_gene: TRBD2
CDR3aa: CASSGGLAGGPDTQYF
CDR3nt: TGTGCCAGTAGTGGGGGGCTAGCGGGAGGGCCAGATACGCAGTATTTT

v_gene: TRBV6-1
j_gene: TRBJ2-7
abundance: .
d_gene: .
CDR3aa: CASSATTRGEQYF
CDR3nt: TGTGCCAGCAGTGCTACGACCCGGGGCGAGCAGTACTTC

v_gene: TRBV6-1
j_gene: TRBJ1-2
abundance: .
d_gene: TRBD1
CDR3aa: CASSELRIGLGQGRGYTF
CDR3nt: TGTGCCAGCAGTGAATTACGTATTGGGCTCGGACAGGGCAGAGGCTACACCTTC

v_gene: TRBV5-1
j_gene: TRBJ2-5
abundance: .
d_gene: .
CDR3aa: CASSLGGARRRETQYF
CDR3nt: TGCGCCAGCAGCTTGGGAGGGGCCCGGCGCCGAGAGACCCAGTACTTC

v_gene: TRBV7-3
j_gene: TRBJ2-5
abundance: .
d_gene: .
CDR3aa: CASSRSGEETQYF
CDR3nt: TGTGCCAGCAGCCGCAGTGGGGAAGAGACCCAGTACTTC

v_gene: TRBV5-6
j_gene: TRBJ2-7
abundance: .
d_gene: TRBD2
CDR3aa: CASSKGTSGFYEQYF
CDR3nt: TGTGCCAGCAGCAAAGGGACTAGCGGATTCTACGAGCAGTACTTC

v_gene: TRBV28
j_gene: TRBJ1-3
abundance: .
d_gene: .
CDR3aa: CASSPWGTSSGNTIYF
CDR3nt: TGTGCCAGCAGTCCTTGGGGGACTTCCTCTGGAAACACCATATATTTT

v_gene: TRBV30
j_gene: TRBJ2-3
abundance: .
d_gene: TRBD2
CDR3aa: CAWSLGTSGGDTQYF
CDR3nt: TGTGCCTGGAGTCTTGGGACTAGCGGTGGAGATACGCAGTATTTT

v_gene: TRBV4-1
j_gene: TRBJ1-5
abundance: once
d_gene: TRBD1
CDR3aa: CASSQTGTGFTQPQHF
CDR3nt: TGCGCCAGCAGCCAAACGGGGACAGGGTTCACTCAGCCCCAGCATTTT

v_gene: TRBV6-6
j_gene: TRBJ2-7
abundance: .
d_gene: .
CDR3aa: CASSQVGYEQYF
CDR3nt: TGTGCCAGCAGTCAGGTCGGCTACGAGCAGTACTTC

v_gene: TRBV30
j_gene: TRBJ1-1
abundance: few
d_gene: TRBD1
CDR3aa: CALLPGDRAVEAFF
CDR3nt: TGTGCCCTCCTGCCCGGGGACAGGGCGGTTGAAGCTTTCTTT

v_gene: TRBV28
j_gene: TRBJ2-1
abundance: .
d_gene: TRBD2
CDR3aa: CASRGRGRSSYNEQFF
CDR3nt: TGTGCCAGCAGAGGGCGCGGGAGAAGCTCCTACAATGAGCAGTTCTTC

v_gene: TRBV7-3
j_gene: TRBJ2-1
abundance: .
d_gene: TRBD1
CDR3aa: CASSLLVTGVYNEQFF
CDR3nt: TGTGCCAGCAGCCTACTAGTGACAGGGGTATACAATGAGCAGTTCTTC

v_gene: TRBV6-6
j_gene: TRBJ1-5
abundance: .
d_gene: TRBD1
CDR3aa: CASSRFRDSYNQPQHF
CDR3nt: TGTGCCAGCAGTAGATTTCGGGACAGTTACAATCAGCCCCAGCATTTT

v_gene: TRBV5-8
j_gene: TRBJ1-1
abundance: .
d_gene: .
CDR3aa: CASSLVQGTAFF
CDR3nt: TGTGCCAGCAGCTTGGTGCAGGGCACAGCTTTCTTT

v_gene: TRBV11-2
j_gene: TRBJ2-2
abundance: .
d_gene: TRBD2
CDR3aa: CASSAGQFGASGSSGELFF
CDR3nt: TGTGCCAGCAGCGCAGGACAGTTCGGGGCTAGCGGGAGCTCCGGGGAGCTGTTTTTT

v_gene: TRBV11-2
j_gene: TRBJ2-2
abundance: .
d_gene: .
CDR3aa: CASSLVVGAGELFF
CDR3nt: TGTGCCAGCAGCTTAGTCGTGGGAGCCGGGGAGCTGTTTTTT

v_gene: TRBV19
j_gene: TRBJ2-5
abundance: .
d_gene: TRBD2
CDR3aa: CASNNLRGGSSETQYF
CDR3nt: TGTGCCAGTAACAACCTTCGAGGCGGGAGCTCGGAGACCCAGTACTTC

v_gene: TRBV14
j_gene: TRBJ2-1
abundance: .
d_gene: TRBD1
CDR3aa: CASSHLPGQGRSYNEQFF
CDR3nt: TGTGCCAGCAGCCACCTCCCGGGACAGGGTCGCTCCTACAATGAGCAGTTCTTC

v_gene: TRBV19
j_gene: TRBJ2-7
abundance: .
d_gene: TRBD1
CDR3aa: CASSWVGQTYEQYF
CDR3nt: TGTGCCAGTAGTTGGGTGGGACAGACCTACGAGCAGTACTTC

v_gene: TRBV28
j_gene: TRBJ1-5
abundance: .
d_gene: .
CDR3aa: CASSLGRVSNQPQHF
CDR3nt: TGTGCCAGCAGTTTGGGCAGGGTGAGCAATCAGCCCCAGCATTTT